This TCR beta chain was sequenced in a study of cytomegalovirus exposure and HLA in healthy donors. In the study overall: In terms of ancestry, the Caucasian-associated cluster contained roughly 81% of the 398 genotyped donors. Study results and limitations: In a later analysis, TCR beta V- and J-gene trimming was associated with a missense DCLRE1C variant. Among CMV-associated TCR beta chains, most appeared HLA-restricted in a later analysis.

The PCR employed 60 Vbeta primers together with 13 Jbeta primers. Study processing details: It was a later analysis that counted roughly 80 million unique TCR beta chains, of which approximately 9.9 million were shared. Clones were sequenced by immunoSEQ multiplex PCR, and TCRdb holds only the in-frame ones, with some missing. V, J and clone size are taken as reported in that table, and D and trimming were inferred from the DNA itself. The table lists fewer than 200,000 clones, around 80% of them singletons. In the case of this clone: Its antigen is unknown.

This CDR3 spans 14 amino acids. Trimming shortened V by 5 bases and J by 4 bases, and 14 bases separated the two germline ends. Germline assignment: CDR1 SGHVS and CDR2 FQNEAQ. The J gene is TRBJ1-1, the V gene TRBV7-8; TRBD1 is a possible D gene (6 bases). Sequencing was carried out using PBMCs. This clonotype was obtained from a female donor in good health and CMV-seronegative. The CDR3 reads CASSRQDRGTEAFF. CDR3 sequence (DNA): TGTGCCAGCAGCCGACAGGATAGGGGCACTGAAGCTTTCTTT. Supplemented by reference TRBV7-8 and TRBJ1-1, the full variable domain reads GAGVSQSPRYKVAKRGQDVALRCDPISGHVSLFWYQQALGQGPEFLTYFQNEAQLDKSGLPSDRFFAERPEGSVSTLKIQRTQQEDSAVYLCASSRQDRGTEAFFGQGTRLTVV.